Listed below are T cell receptor beta chains from one sample, sequenced in a study of blood T cell repertoires in COVID-19. Method: immunoSEQ multiplex PCR; TCRdb's copy keeps in-frame clones and lacks some. The sample lists more than 400,000 clones, roughly 90% occurring once. The sample was PBMCs or T cells enriched from blood (not recorded which). The receptors stem from a woman aged 18-29 years who had recovered from COVID-19. CDR3s leave out the opening cysteine and the closing phenylalanine or tryptophan. A D gene is named only where the DNA matches it firmly.

V	J	D	CDR3
TRBV14	TRBJ2-2	-	ASSTGIDTGELF
TRBV28	TRBJ1-5	-	ASMVANQPQH
TRBV7-3	TRBJ2-1	TRBD1	ASSSGQGAYNEQF
TRBV7-2	TRBJ1-6	TRBD1	ASSIRVRQGAPLH
TRBV10-1	TRBJ2-1	-	ASSVQEYNEQF
TRBV2	TRBJ2-2	-	ASVDYQNTGELF
TRBV5-1	TRBJ1-2	TRBD1	ASSSSGTGGMYGYT
TRBV5-1	TRBJ2-5	TRBD2	ASSSMTSGARETQY
TRBV5-6	TRBJ1-2	TRBD1	ASTSTGMILYT
TRBV7-9	TRBJ1-2	TRBD1	ASSRRDRDTGYT
TRBV28	TRBJ2-4	-	ASSNNLNGNIQY
TRBV2	TRBJ1-5	TRBD1	ASSGDRGPDQPQH
TRBV9	TRBJ1-6	-	ASSREGNSPLH
TRBV18	TRBJ1-1	TRBD1	ASSPRGQGAKNTEAF
TRBV2	TRBJ1-1	-	ASTFGGEPMNTEAF
TRBV6-1	TRBJ2-6	-	ASSEAGGAVSSGANVLT
TRBV3-1/TRBV3-2	TRBJ1-2	-	ASSQGEGDYGYT
TRBV15	TRBJ2-7	-	ATSRDLTDEQY
TRBV7-9	TRBJ1-1	-	ASSLDKGWGETEAF
TRBV25-1	TRBJ2-1	-	ASSEVRGGQF
TRBV7-6	TRBJ2-1	TRBD1	ASTVLSGDRVYNEQF
TRBV28	TRBJ1-2	TRBD1	ASRDPGGLNYGYT
TRBV7-7	TRBJ1-5	TRBD1	ASSPGQGDRQPQH
TRBV6-5	TRBJ1-1	-	ASRNLEGDTEAF
TRBV7-2	TRBJ1-2	-	ASSGRTVNYGYT
TRBV30	TRBJ2-5	TRBD1	AWNPGTAQETQY
TRBV6-5	TRBJ2-1	-	ASSSRLRQF
TRBV5-8	TRBJ1-2	-	ASSFRTNYGYT
TRBV5-1	TRBJ1-1	-	ASRHDPGTENTEAF
TRBV15	TRBJ2-7	TRBD2	ATSSPFAGGAYEQY
TRBV5-1	TRBJ2-1	TRBD1	ASSLWTGGYNEQF
TRBV6-5	TRBJ1-1	-	ASSAWGQGGTEAF
TRBV2	TRBJ1-5	TRBD1	ASSAGTGDQPQH
TRBV5-1	TRBJ2-7	-	ASSFYGSYEQY
TRBV10-1	TRBJ1-3	-	ASSESRPSSGNTIY
TRBV20-1	TRBJ2-5	-	SASPSFEETQY